The 4 T cell receptor beta chains below come from one sample, sequenced in a study of human T cells and chemical hapten exposure (dated by TCRdb to about 2021). Unfractionated whole blood was collected in Tempus Blood RNA tubes, and total RNA was extracted from that blood. During library preparation, unique molecular identifiers were attached to individual cDNA molecules so that TCRs could be counted quantitatively and reproducibly. TCRdb took the public reads, trimmed them with fastp at Q25, ran MiXCR for clone calling and kept in-frame beta chains. Identical CDR3 protein sequences are pooled into one entry, listed with their most common genes and DNA. The sample has around 120,000 distinct CDR3 sequences on record, 8.5% of them singletons. The ten largest clones take up 1.4% of the sample. Sequencing was done on a sample of whole blood. These receptors were taken from a human donor in good health. Some clones in this sample may be carry-over from other donors' samples. Donor details come from another sample of the same person, matched by shared clones.

The chain carries TRBV5-4 and TRBJ1-6; D gene ambiguous. This CDR3 has 13 amino acids. V lost 3 bases and J 10 bases, leaving 11 bases between the germline ends. Germline V CDR1 and CDR2: SGHNT, YYREEE (reference sequence). CDR3: CASSWEGASPLHF. DNA for the CDR3: TGTGCCAGCAGCTGGGAGGGAGCGTCACCCCTCCACTTT.

This chain connects TRBV11-2 to TRBJ2-7, with D maybe TRBD1 (6 bases). The germline gives CDR1 SGHAT, CDR2 FQNNGV. The CDR3 extends over 15 amino acids. Between the trimmed V and J ends, which lost 8 bases and 1 base, there was a span of 18 bases. The CDR3 DNA reads as TGTGCCAGCGCTCCATTGTGGGGGCCTTCCTACGAGCAGTACTTC. Its protein product is CASAPLWGPSYEQYF.

This clonotype was seen at least ten times. The chain links TRBV10-3 to TRBJ1-2, with a weak D call TRBD1 (5 bases). CDR3 length: 13 residues. V was shortened by 2 bases and J by 1 base, with 5 bases between the two germline ends. Germline CDR1 is ENHRY and CDR2 is SYGVKD. The CDR3 nucleotides read TGTGCCATCAGTGAGGGGGGTAACTATGGCTACACCTTC. Amino acid sequence: CAISEGGNYGYTF.

In DNA, the CDR3 is TGCAGTGCTAGGGTTCCGCCAGGTCAAGCCAAAAACATTCAGTACTTC. Its translation is CSARVPPGQAKNIQYF. This chain links TRBV20-1 with TRBJ2-4; D unclear. Trimming left V 3 bases short and J 0 bases short, with 15 bases between. CDR3 length: 16 residues. The germline V gene encodes CDR1 DFQATT and CDR2 SNEGSKA (reference sequence).